The present T cell receptor beta chain was sequenced within a study of T-cell memory formation after mild COVID-19. Study details: Among the donors, TCR clusters were largely specific to each donor. General study findings and limits: Clones contracting day 15 to 85 were balanced CD4/CD8; later expanders leaned CD4+. CD4+ contracting clones were found mainly in CM and EM, and CD8+ ones in EMRA. Pre-infection memory harbored some responding clones, suggesting cross-reactive memory joined.

Trimming stripped 3 bases from V and 1 base from J, with 15 bases between. The CDR3 is 16 residues long. TCRdb independently ran MiXCR on the 5' RACE reads; one entry per CDR3 protein. The sample records 470,000 or so distinct CDR3 sequences, about 20% being singletons. As for this clonotype: Its target is not known.

The TCR originated in an adult woman who had mild COVID-19 (a few samples of this study predate the infection). Cell type and time point are not known. The material sequenced was PBMCs or a T cell subset sorted from them (not recorded which). V gene TRBV12-3 or TRBV12-4 combines with J gene TRBJ1-2; tentatively, D is TRBD1 (5 bases). The CDR3 loop is CASSLGLKGRNYGYTF. Here the CDR3 DNA reads TGTGCCAGCAGTTTGGGCCTGAAGGGGCGTAACTATGGCTACACCTTC.